A single sample is the source of the 26 T cell receptor beta chains below, sequenced in a study of shared clonotypes between healthy human individuals. Sequencing was performed with immunoSEQ multiplex PCR; in TCRdb, only in-frame clones are kept and a portion is missing. The sample contains over a million clones, about 80% of which appear only once. Sequenced material: memory CD4+ T cells from PBMCs. Subset noted: CD45RA-negative fraction. The receptor set was obtained from a man between 18 and 29 years old in good health. Some clones in this sample may be carry-over from other donors' samples.

The chain couples TRBV21-1 to TRBJ2-2; TRBD2 reflects the table's D call only, with no check against the DNA. TRBV21-1 is recorded as a pseudogene. This CDR3 is built from 16 residues. This chain's CDR3 is CASILEYGQNTGELFF. DNA of the CDR3: TGTGCCAGCATCCTCGAGTACGGTCAGAACACCGGGGAGCTGTTTTTT.

This sequence joins TRBV7-2 and TRBJ2-5, with D tentatively TRBD1 or TRBD2 (5 bases each). This CDR3 is built from 15 residues. From germline, CDR1 is SGHTA and CDR2 FQGNSA. V was clipped by 5 bases and J by 2 bases, with 15 bases between them. DNA for the CDR3: TGTGCCAGCAGCCTTTCGGGGCCAAATCAAGAGACCCAGTACTTC. Amino acid sequence: CASSLSGPNQETQYF.

This chain links TRBV11-2 with TRBJ2-4; 12 nucleotides line up with TRBD2. CDR1 and CDR2 from the germline V gene are SGHAT and FQNNGV. J was trimmed by 4 bases and V by 2 bases; bases with no gene match: 0. The CDR3 runs 15 residues. For the CDR3, the DNA is TGTGCCAGCAGCTTACTAGCGGGAGGGAAAAACATTCAGTACTTC. Protein sequence: CASSLLAGGKNIQYF.

This clone appeared once. This chain uses TRBV7-8 with TRBJ2-7; tentatively, D is TRBD2 (5 bases). V lost 5 bases and J lost 0, with 14 bases in between. The CDR3 consists of 15 residues. Germline values: CDR1 SGHVS, CDR2 FQNEAQ. This chain's CDR3 is CASSTNRRTSYEQYF. DNA for the CDR3: TGTGCCAGCAGCACAAATCGGAGGACCTCCTACGAGCAGTACTTC.

The V call is TRBV5-1, the J call TRBJ2-7, with 8 bases matching TRBD2. V shed 2 bases, J shed 2 bases, and the junction held 6 bases outside the gene matches. The V gene's germline CDR1 is SGHRS and CDR2 YFSETQ. The CDR3 is made up of 15 amino acids. This CDR3 reads CASSFSGGGPYEQYF. CDR3 nucleotides: TGCGCCAGCAGCTTTTCGGGAGGGGGGCCCTACGAGCAGTACTTC.

This chain links TRBV5-5 with TRBJ2-2; D is possibly TRBD2 (6 bases). The CDR3 is 15 amino acids. Trimming shortened V by 2 bases and J by 4 bases, and 12 bases separated the two germline ends. In germline, CDR1 is SGHKS, CDR2 YYEKEE (reference sequence). As DNA, the CDR3 is TGTGCCAGCAGCTTCTGGGACTTCTCCACCGGGGAGCTGTTTTTT. Amino acid sequence: CASSFWDFSTGELFF.

This clone was counted at least ten times. The CDR3 reads CASSPQGRVEETQYF. As DNA, the CDR3 is TGTGCCAGCAGTCCACAGGGAAGGGTAGAAGAGACCCAGTACTTC. The chain joins TRBV28 to TRBJ2-5; maybe TRBD1 (6 bases). Trimming took off 5 bases at V and 3 bases at J, with 16 bases between the two ends. The CDR3 has 15 amino acids. CDR1 and CDR2 (germline): MDHEN, SYDVKM.

This clone was counted a single time. J is TRBJ2-1 and V is TRBV4-3; a possible D gene is TRBD1 (6 bases). CDR1 is LGHNA, CDR2 YSLEER, per germline. The CDR3 loop spans 16 amino acids. V gave up 1 base and J gave up 3 bases, with 13 bases separating them. The CDR3 is CASSQGPGQDYNEQFF. CDR3 sequence (DNA): TGCGCCAGCAGCCAAGGTCCGGGACAAGACTACAATGAGCAGTTCTTC.

The chain carries TRBV25-1 and TRBJ1-2; a possible D gene is TRBD1 (5 bases). CDR3 length equals 16 residues. Germline-derived CDR1 and CDR2 are MGHDK and SYGVNS. With 2 bases removed from V and 4 bases from J, the gap between germline ends came to 17 bases. The CDR3 is CASSERDRPMGYGYTF. The CDR3 DNA reads TGTGCCAGCAGTGAAAGGGACCGCCCTATGGGCTATGGCTACACCTTC.

With regard to this clone: This CDR3 is also generated by other DNA sequences in the sample. V and J are TRBV6-5 and TRBJ2-7; 9 bases align to TRBD1. This CDR3 spans 14 amino acids. After removal of 5 bases from V and 2 bases from J, the junction contained 4 bases not matched to a gene. In germline, CDR1 is MNHEY, CDR2 SVGAGI. CDR3 in DNA: TGTGCCAGCAGTGACCGGGACAGGGCCTACGAGCAGTACTTC. Its translation: CASSDRDRAYEQYF.

The J gene is TRBJ1-2, the V gene TRBV27; perhaps TRBD1 as D (5 bases). V was trimmed by 9 bases and J by 5 bases, leaving 19 bases between them. CDR1 and CDR2 (germline): MNHEY, SMNVEV (reference sequence). This CDR3 spans 14 amino acids. This chain's CDR3 is CASTPLGGSYGYTF. CDR3 DNA sequence: TGTGCCAGTACTCCGCTGGGGGGAAGTTATGGCTACACCTTC.

The CDR3 nucleotides are TGTGCCAGCAGTTGGGCGGGGGGTGAGCAGTTCTTC. It encodes CASSWAGGEQFF. V is TRBV28 and J is TRBJ2-1; 8 positions match TRBD2. Per the germline V gene, CDR1 is MDHEN and CDR2 is SYDVKM. The V and J ends lost 4 bases and 9 bases, in that order; junction bases with no gene match: 2. This CDR3 spans 12 amino acids.

This clone was counted a few times. The V and J genes are TRBV5-4 and TRBJ2-5, with D perhaps matching TRBD1 or TRBD2 (7 bases each). This CDR3 is 15 amino acids long. V was cut by 2 bases and J by 5 bases, with 16 bases left in between. CDR1 is SGHNT and CDR2 is YYREEE in the germline V gene (reference sequence). Here the CDR3 DNA reads TGTGCCAGCAGCTTCCAGACAGGGAGGGAGGAGACCCAGTACTTC. As protein: CASSFQTGREETQYF. Full variable domain (rest looked up from reference TRBV5-4 and TRBJ2-5): ETGVTQSPTHLIKTRGQQVTLRCSSQSGHNTVSWYQQALGQGPQFIFQYYREEENGRGNFPPRFSGLQFPNYSSELNVNALELDDSALYLCASSFQTGREETQYFGPGTRLLVL.

CDR3 sequence reads: CASSDDRGRQPQHF. DNA of the CDR3: TGTGCCAGCAGTGACGACAGGGGGCGGCAGCCCCAGCATTTT. This chain links TRBV2 with TRBJ1-5; TRBD1 aligns across 10 bases. The CDR3 consists of 14 residues. V gave up 3 bases and J gave up 7 bases; unmatched junction bases: 3. CDR1 and CDR2 from the germline V gene are SNHLY and FYNNEI.

The J gene is TRBJ2-3, the V gene TRBV19; TRBD1 agrees at 11 bases. The CDR3 is 13 residues long. Trimming took 10 bases from V and 6 from J; bases not matched to a gene: 6. Germline values: CDR1 LNHDA, CDR2 SQIVND (reference sequence). CDR3 protein: CATADRGRDTQYF. In DNA, the CDR3 is TGTGCCACCGCGGACAGGGGGCGTGATACGCAGTATTTT.

Details on this clone: One junction end does not reproduce the germline sequence, and a read error may be involved. The J gene is TRBJ1-1, the V gene TRBV6-1, with 9 positions matching TRBD1. The V gene's germline CDR1 is MNHNS and CDR2 SASEGT. The CDR3 contains 19 residues. The CDR3 nucleotides read TGTGCCAGCAGTAAAGCCCGTTCCGGGACAGGGATAATTTTCACTGAAGCTTTCTTT. Translation gives CASSKARSGTGIIFTEAFF.

The table lists this clone with a few counts. This chain joins TRBV19 and TRBJ1-3; D not certain. This CDR3 is built from 14 residues. V was cut by 8 bases and J by 0 bases, with 11 bases left in between. Germline CDR1 is LNHDA and CDR2 is SQIVND (reference sequence). The CDR3 DNA sequence: TGTGCCAGTTGGGCCCAGGCCTCTGGAAACACCATATATTTT. Protein sequence: CASWAQASGNTIYF.

The V and J genes are TRBV5-4 and TRBJ2-5; a weak D match, TRBD2 (6 bases). The V and J ends lost 4 bases and 5 bases respectively, with 12 bases between them. The CDR3 covers 13 residues. Germline loops: CDR1 SGHNT, CDR2 YYREEE (reference sequence). The CDR3 reads CASSPIAGETQYF. Written as DNA, the CDR3 is TGTGCCAGCAGCCCGATCGCGGGGGAGACCCAGTACTTC. The full variable domain, its missing parts supplied by reference TRBV5-4 and TRBJ2-5, is ETGVTQSPTHLIKTRGQQVTLRCSSQSGHNTVSWYQQALGQGPQFIFQYYREEENGRGNFPPRFSGLQFPNYSSELNVNALELDDSALYLCASSPIAGETQYFGPGTRLLVL.

The chain uses TRBV5-1 and TRBJ1-1; D perhaps matches TRBD1 (5 bases). This CDR3 contains 16 residues. Germline CDR1 and CDR2: SGHRS and YFSETQ. Trimming removed 0 bases from V and 4 bases from J, with 16 bases in between. CDR3 bases: TGCGCCAGCAGCTTGGAGCCAGGGTCTGCGGCCACTGAAGCTTTCTTT. Encoded protein: CASSLEPGSAATEAFF.

J is TRBJ1-1 and V is TRBV2; D unresolved. The V gene's germline CDR1 is SNHLY and CDR2 FYNNEI. This CDR3 has 15 residues. Trimming removed 5 bases at V and 1 base at J, with 14 bases between. The CDR3 sequence: CASSLLGNPNTEAFF. The CDR3 region has the DNA TGTGCCAGCAGTTTGCTGGGAAACCCGAACACTGAAGCTTTCTTT.

The V gene is TRBV27, the J gene TRBJ2-5, with 9 positions matching TRBD1. Germline V CDR1 and CDR2: MNHEY, SMNVEV (reference sequence). The CDR3 has 17 residues. The J segment lost 1 base and the V segment lost 1 base, leaving 7 bases of the junction unmatched. The CDR3 nucleotides are TGTGCCAGCAGTTTATGGGGGACAGGGAGTTTCCAAGAGACCCAGTACTTC. It yields the protein CASSLWGTGSFQETQYF.

The chain has TRBV7-9 and TRBJ2-7; TRBD2 matches at 7 bases. Germline CDR1 and CDR2: SEHNR and FQNEAQ (reference sequence). The CDR3 is 13 amino acids. V was pared by 8 bases and J by 9 bases, with 13 bases of the junction left unmatched. DNA for the CDR3: TGTGCCAGCGGCCTCGCGGGATTAGCGGGGCAGTACTTC. It specifies CASGLAGLAGQYF.

The chain combines TRBV11-2 with TRBJ2-1; D is unresolved. CDR1 and CDR2 (germline): SGHAT, FQNNGV. The V end lost 4 bases, the J end lost 2 bases, and 6 bases lay between the germline ends. The CDR3 is made up of 13 amino acids. The CDR3 nucleotides read TGTGCCAGCAGCTACATACCCTACAATGAGCAGTTCTTC. Translated: CASSYIPYNEQFF. The full variable domain, its missing parts supplied by reference TRBV11-2 and TRBJ2-1, is EAGVAQSPRYKIIEKRQSVAFWCNPISGHATLYWYQQILGQGPKLLIQFQNNGVVDDSQLPKDRFSAERLKGVDSTLKIQPAKLEDSAVYLCASSYIPYNEQFFGPGTRLTVL.

The CDR3 region is CASSKGSTGANVLTF. CDR3 nucleotide sequence: TGTGCCAGCAGTAAAGGAAGCACGGGGGCCAACGTCCTGACTTTC. The chain has TRBV28 and TRBJ2-6; no definite D call. Trimming removed 5 bases from V and 4 bases from J, with 12 bases in between. Germline V gives CDR1 MDHEN, CDR2 SYDVKM. The CDR3 sequence is 15 residues long.

This chain connects TRBV28 to TRBJ2-7; 15 positions match TRBD2. CDR1 and CDR2 (germline): MDHEN, SYDVKM. Trimming removed 5 bases from V and 1 base from J; junction bases left unmatched: 9. CDR3 length equals 18 residues. In DNA form, the CDR3 reads TGTGCCAGCAGTCCCTGGGGACTAGCGGGAGGTGGTTCCTACGAGCAGTACTTC. It encodes CASSPWGLAGGGSYEQYF.

The chain uses TRBV18 and TRBJ1-1, with no clear D. Looked up from germline, CDR1 is KGHSH and CDR2 is LQKENI. The CDR3 contains 14 residues. V lost 1 base to trimming and J lost 0 bases, with 6 bases between them. CDR3 DNA: TGTGCCAGCTCACCACAAACTGTGAACACTGAAGCTTTCTTT. It is translated as CASSPQTVNTEAFF. The variable domain in full, completed from reference TRBV18 and TRBJ1-1, reads NAGVMQNPRHLVRRRGQEARLRCSPMKGHSHVYWYRQLPEEGLKFMVYLQKENIIDESGMPKERFSAEFPKEGPSILRIQQVVRGDSAAYFCASSPQTVNTEAFFGQGTRLTVV.